This T cell receptor beta chain was retrieved from a study of blood T cell repertoires in COVID-19. Study information: T cells, B-cell-depleted T cells, or PBMCs provided the cDNA or gDNA that served as material.

V lost 5 bases to trimming and J lost 0 bases, with 15 bases between them. The CDR3 consists of 17 residues. Germline V CDR1 and CDR2: SGHTS, YDEGEE. Original methodology: By means of reference gene primer amplification, nucleated cell counts were estimated. The protocol was immunoSEQ multiplex PCR, while the TCRdb copy is restricted to in-frame clones and leaves out a portion. That table is the source of V, J and clone size, and D and trimming were worked out from the DNA. This table holds hundreds of thousands of clones, around nine tenths found once. Participant reports of clinical history set cohort assignment. Donors in Cohort 3 counted as recovered after two negative PCRs, clearance, or symptom resolution.

Source material: PBMCs or T cells enriched from blood (not recorded which). The chain recombines TRBV5-8 with TRBJ1-6; no clear D gene. The sequence derives from a woman aged 50 to 60 who had recovered from COVID-19. CDR3 coding DNA: TGTGCCAGCAGTTACCTGAGCCTAAGCTCCTATAATTCACCCCTCCACTTT. It yields the protein CASSYLSLSSYNSPLHF.